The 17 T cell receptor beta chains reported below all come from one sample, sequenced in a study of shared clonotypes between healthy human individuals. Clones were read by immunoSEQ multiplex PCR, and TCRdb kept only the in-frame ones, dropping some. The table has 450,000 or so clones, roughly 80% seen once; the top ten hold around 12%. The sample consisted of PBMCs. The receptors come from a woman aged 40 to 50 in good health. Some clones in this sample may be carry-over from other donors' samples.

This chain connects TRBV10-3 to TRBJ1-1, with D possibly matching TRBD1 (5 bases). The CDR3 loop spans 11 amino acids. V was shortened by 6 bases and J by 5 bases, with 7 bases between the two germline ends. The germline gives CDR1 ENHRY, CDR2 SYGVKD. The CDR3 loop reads CAISGGTEAFF. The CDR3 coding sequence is TGTGCCATCAGCGGGGGTACTGAAGCTTTCTTT.

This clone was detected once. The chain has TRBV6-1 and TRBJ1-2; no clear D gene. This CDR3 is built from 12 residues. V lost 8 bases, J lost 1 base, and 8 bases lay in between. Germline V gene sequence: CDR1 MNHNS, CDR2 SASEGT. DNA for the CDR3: TGTGCCAGCGGTAGACTTAACTATGGCTACACCTTC. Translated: CASGRLNYGYTF.

The CDR3 nucleotides read TGTGCCTGGACCCTTCCGGGGATGAGAGCTTTCTTT. As protein: CAWTLPGMRAFF. The V and J genes are TRBV30 and TRBJ1-1; D remains unclear. Germline CDR1 GTSNPN, CDR2 SVGIG (reference sequence). The CDR3 spans 12 residues. V was clipped by 4 bases and J by 10 bases, with 16 bases between them.

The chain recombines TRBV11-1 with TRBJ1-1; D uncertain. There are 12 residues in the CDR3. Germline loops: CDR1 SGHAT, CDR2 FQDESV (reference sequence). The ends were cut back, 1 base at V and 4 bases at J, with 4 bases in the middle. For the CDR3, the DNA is TGTGCCAGCAGCTTAGTAGGCACTGAAGCTTTCTTT. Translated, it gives CASSLVGTEAFF.

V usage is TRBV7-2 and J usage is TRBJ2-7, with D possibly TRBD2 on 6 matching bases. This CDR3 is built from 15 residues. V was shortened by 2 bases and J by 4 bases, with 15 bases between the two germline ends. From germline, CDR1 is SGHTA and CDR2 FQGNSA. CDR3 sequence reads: CASSLSAGNQYEQYF. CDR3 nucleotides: TGTGCCAGCAGCTTAAGTGCGGGGAATCAGTACGAGCAGTACTTC.

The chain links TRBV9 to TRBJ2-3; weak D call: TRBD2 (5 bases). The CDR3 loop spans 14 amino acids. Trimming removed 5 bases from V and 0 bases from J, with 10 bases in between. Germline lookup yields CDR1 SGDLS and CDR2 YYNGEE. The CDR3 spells CASREGLSTDTQYF. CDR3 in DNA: TGTGCCAGCAGAGAGGGCCTAAGCACAGATACGCAGTATTTT.

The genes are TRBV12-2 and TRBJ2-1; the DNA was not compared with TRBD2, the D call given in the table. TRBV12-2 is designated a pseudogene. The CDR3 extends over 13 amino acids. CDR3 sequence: CASRQGLANEQFF. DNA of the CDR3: TGTGCAAGTCGCCAGGGACTAGCCAATGAGCAGTTCTTC.

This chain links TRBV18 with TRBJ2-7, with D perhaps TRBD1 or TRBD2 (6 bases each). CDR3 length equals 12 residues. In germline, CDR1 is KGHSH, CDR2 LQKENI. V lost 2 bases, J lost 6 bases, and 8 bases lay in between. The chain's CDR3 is CASSPEGGEQYF. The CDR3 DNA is TGTGCCAGCTCACCAGAGGGGGGCGAGCAGTACTTC.

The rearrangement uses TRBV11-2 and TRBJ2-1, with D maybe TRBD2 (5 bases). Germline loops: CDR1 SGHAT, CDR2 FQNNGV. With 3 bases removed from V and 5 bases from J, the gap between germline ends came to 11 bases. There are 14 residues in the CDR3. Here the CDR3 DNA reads TGTGCCAGCAGCTTTTCGGGAATTAACAATGAGCAGTTCTTC. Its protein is CASSFSGINNEQFF.

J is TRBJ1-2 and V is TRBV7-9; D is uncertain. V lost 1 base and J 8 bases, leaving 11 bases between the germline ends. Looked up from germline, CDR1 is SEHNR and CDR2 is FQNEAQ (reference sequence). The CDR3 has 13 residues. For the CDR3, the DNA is TGTGCCAGCAGCTTAGAGGGCCTTTGGGGCTACACCTTC. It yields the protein CASSLEGLWGYTF.

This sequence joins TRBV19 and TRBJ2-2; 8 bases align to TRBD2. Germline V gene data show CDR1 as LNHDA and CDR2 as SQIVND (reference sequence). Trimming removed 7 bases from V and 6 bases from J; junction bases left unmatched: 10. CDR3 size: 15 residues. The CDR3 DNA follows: TGTGCCAGTACCCTCGGGGGGGCCCGGGCCGGGGAGCTGTTTTTT. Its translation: CASTLGGARAGELFF.

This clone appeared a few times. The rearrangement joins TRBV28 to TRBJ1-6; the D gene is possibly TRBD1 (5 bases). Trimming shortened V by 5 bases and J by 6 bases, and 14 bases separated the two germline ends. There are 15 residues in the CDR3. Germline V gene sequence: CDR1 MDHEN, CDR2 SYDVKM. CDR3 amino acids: CASSPTVGLNSPLHF. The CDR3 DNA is TGTGCCAGCAGTCCGACAGTTGGTCTTAATTCACCCCTCCACTTT.

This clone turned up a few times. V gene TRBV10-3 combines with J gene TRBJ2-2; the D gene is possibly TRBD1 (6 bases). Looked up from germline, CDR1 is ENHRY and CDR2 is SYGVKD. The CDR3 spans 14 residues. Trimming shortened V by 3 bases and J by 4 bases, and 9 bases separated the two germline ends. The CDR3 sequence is CAISDGQLTGELFF. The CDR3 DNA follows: TGTGCCATCAGTGATGGACAGCTCACCGGGGAGCTGTTTTTT.

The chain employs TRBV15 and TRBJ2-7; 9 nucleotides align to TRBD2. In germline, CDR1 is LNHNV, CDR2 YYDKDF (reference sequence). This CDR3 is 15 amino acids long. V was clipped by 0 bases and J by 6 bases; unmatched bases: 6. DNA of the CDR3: TGTGCCACCAGCAGAGATGTAGCTAGCGGGGCCGAGCAGTACTTC. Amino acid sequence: CATSRDVASGAEQYF.

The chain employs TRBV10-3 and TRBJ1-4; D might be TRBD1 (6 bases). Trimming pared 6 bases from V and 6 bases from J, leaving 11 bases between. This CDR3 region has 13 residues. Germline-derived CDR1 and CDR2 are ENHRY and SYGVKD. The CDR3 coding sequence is TGTGCCATCAGCCGGGACAACGATGAAAAACTGTTTTTT. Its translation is CAISRDNDEKLFF.

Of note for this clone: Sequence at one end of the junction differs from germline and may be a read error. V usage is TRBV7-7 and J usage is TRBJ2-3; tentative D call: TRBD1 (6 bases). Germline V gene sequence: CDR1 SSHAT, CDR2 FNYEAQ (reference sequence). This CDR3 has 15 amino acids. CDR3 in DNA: TGTGCTAGCAGCCCCGGGACAAGGAGCACAGATACGCAGTATTTT. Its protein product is CASSPGTRSTDTQYF.

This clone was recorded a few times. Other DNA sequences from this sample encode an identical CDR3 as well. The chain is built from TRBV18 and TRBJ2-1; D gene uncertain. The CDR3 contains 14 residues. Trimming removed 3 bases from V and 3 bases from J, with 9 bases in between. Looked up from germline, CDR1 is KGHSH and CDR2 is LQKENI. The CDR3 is CASSPPPDYNEQFF. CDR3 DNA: TGTGCCAGCTCACCTCCGCCTGACTACAATGAGCAGTTCTTC.